This T cell receptor beta chain stems from a study of control samples from healthy donors and cancer patients. The repertoire was sequenced with immunoSEQ multiplex PCR; TCRdb's copy has only in-frame clones and lacks some. The sample lists over 55,000 clones, 85% to 95% occurring once. There are 15 residues in the CDR3. Trimming shortened V by 4 bases and J by 0 bases, and 7 bases separated the two germline ends. Germline V gives CDR1 SGHDN, CDR2 FVKESK. The rearrangement joins TRBV14 to TRBJ1-6, with no clear D. Sequencing was done on a sample of PBMCs. The sequence was obtained from a man aged 25 to 40 with colorectal cancer. This CDR3 reads CASSLRISYNSPLHF. Written as DNA, the CDR3 is TGTGCCAGCAGCCTGCGGATCTCCTATAATTCACCCCTCCACTTT.